These 19 T cell receptor beta chains came from one sample sequenced in a study of cytomegalovirus exposure and HLA in healthy donors. This PCR relied on a set of 60 Vbeta primers and 13 Jbeta primers. The table came from immunoSEQ multiplex PCR; TCRdb's copy has only in-frame clones and leaves some out. The sample totals 70,000 or so clones. Material for sequencing was PBMCs. The receptors were gathered from a female donor in good health and CMV-seropositive.

The chain employs TRBV28 and TRBJ2-1, with TRBD1 identical over 8 bases. This CDR3 spans 16 amino acids. Per germline, CDR1 MDHEN and CDR2 SYDVKM. The ends lost 2 bases at V and 1 base at J; junction bases unmatched: 4. CDR3 residues: CASSLPGQGSYNEQFF. CDR3 DNA: TGTGCCAGCAGTTTACCTGGACAGGGTTCCTACAATGAGCAGTTCTTC.

CDR3 nucleotide sequence: TGTGCCAGTAGTATTGAGAGCAGGACAGGGGCCGCTTACGAGCAGTACTTC. Residues: CASSIESRTGAAYEQYF. This sequence joins TRBV19 and TRBJ2-7; TRBD1 agrees at 9 bases. This CDR3 spans 17 amino acids. The germline gives CDR1 LNHDA, CDR2 SQIVND (reference sequence). J lost 4 bases, V lost 3 bases, and 13 bases had no gene match.

The chain carries TRBV7-2 and TRBJ1-1; D not certain. The CDR3 length is 14 residues. Trimming stripped 2 bases from V and 0 bases from J, with 7 bases between. Germline V gives CDR1 SGHTA, CDR2 FQGNSA. This chain's CDR3 is CASSLSRMNTEAFF. The CDR3 nucleotides are TGTGCCAGCAGCTTATCCAGAATGAACACTGAAGCTTTCTTT.

CDR3 bases: TGTGCCAGCAGCCCCCTGGGGGACACTAGCGCACATACGCAGTATTTT. It translates to CASSPLGDTSAHTQYF. The chain has TRBV7-9 and TRBJ2-3; TRBD2 might be the D (7 bases). From germline, CDR1 is SEHNR and CDR2 FQNEAQ (reference sequence). This CDR3 spans 16 amino acids. V was cut by 5 bases and J by 7 bases, with 22 bases left in between.

Concerning this clone itself: A read error may account for a junction end that differs from germline. The chain carries TRBV2 and TRBJ1-2, with D unresolved. CDR3 size: 17 residues. CDR1 SNHLY and CDR2 FYNNEI come from the germline V gene. The CDR3 DNA reads TGTGCCAGAAGTGGAGACCCCTGGAGTGAGCAGTTTTATGGCTACACCTTC. This encodes CARSGDPWSEQFYGYTF.

The rearrangement joins TRBV14 to TRBJ2-3; maybe TRBD1 (6 bases). The ends were cut back, 6 bases at V and 4 bases at J, with 17 bases in the middle. This CDR3 has 15 amino acids. Germline CDR1 is SGHDN and CDR2 is FVKESK. CDR3 protein: CASRQLKQGPDTQYF. Here the CDR3 DNA reads TGTGCCAGCAGGCAACTGAAACAGGGCCCAGATACGCAGTATTTT.

This chain connects TRBV30 to TRBJ1-2; TRBD1 agrees at 8 bases. V lost 1 base, J lost 8 bases, and 9 bases stayed unmatched. The CDR3 has 14 amino acids. In germline, CDR1 is GTSNPN, CDR2 SVGIG (reference sequence). This CDR3 reads CAWSAKTGVGGYTF. The CDR3 bases are TGTGCCTGGAGTGCTAAGACAGGGGTCGGAGGCTACACCTTC.

This rearrangement joins TRBV6-4 to TRBJ1-5, with unresolved D. CDR1 MRHNA and CDR2 SNTAGT come from the germline V gene. CDR3 length equals 13 residues. Trimming took off 3 bases at V and 4 bases at J, with 7 bases between the two ends. The CDR3 region has the DNA TGTGCCAGCAGTGAAAATACAAATCAGCCCCAGCATTTT. It is translated as CASSENTNQPQHF.

The chain employs TRBV5-6 and TRBJ1-6; the D gene is possibly TRBD1 (6 bases). CDR1 SGHDT and CDR2 YYEEEE come from the germline V gene. Trimming removed 4 bases at V and 7 bases at J, with 12 bases between. This CDR3 region has 14 residues. The CDR3 region is CASSPTGFNSPLHF. CDR3 bases: TGTGCCAGCAGCCCAACAGGGTTCAATTCACCCCTCCACTTT.

The chain links TRBV18 to TRBJ2-7, with 10 bases aligning to TRBD1. V trimming: 3 bases; J trimming: 4 bases; junction bases outside the gene matches: 9. The CDR3 runs to 16 residues. CDR1 is KGHSH and CDR2 is LQKENI in the germline V gene. In DNA form, the CDR3 reads TGTGCCAGCTCACCCCTAAGACAGGGGGCCCTATACGAGCAGTACTTC. Residues: CASSPLRQGALYEQYF.

J is TRBJ1-5 and V is TRBV6-5; D call uncertain. Germline CDR1 MNHEY, CDR2 SVGAGI. This CDR3 comprises 13 residues. The V and J ends lost 4 bases and 4 bases respectively, with 8 bases between them. The CDR3 spells CASSLAVNQPQHF. CDR3 in DNA: TGTGCCAGCAGTTTGGCGGTAAATCAGCCCCAGCATTTT.

The chain combines TRBV19 with TRBJ1-1; D gene unclear. Trimming pared 7 bases from V and 2 bases from J, leaving 11 bases between. The germline gives CDR1 LNHDA, CDR2 SQIVND (reference sequence). This CDR3 comprises 13 residues. The CDR3 bases are TGTGCCAGTAATCCGGGGTCCAACACTGAAGCTTTCTTT. This sequence encodes CASNPGSNTEAFF.

J is TRBJ1-1 and V is TRBV4-3; unclear D gene. Germline V lookup: CDR1 LGHNA, CDR2 YSLEER. Trimming left V 0 bases short and J 4 bases short, with 9 bases between. The length of the CDR3 is 14 residues. The CDR3 sequence: CASSQDPGSTEAFF. CDR3 coding DNA: TGCGCCAGCAGCCAAGATCCGGGAAGCACTGAAGCTTTCTTT.

The chain joins TRBV27 to TRBJ1-2; the D gene is possibly TRBD1 (6 bases). This CDR3 has 13 residues. Germline CDR1 is MNHEY and CDR2 is SMNVEV (reference sequence). The V and J ends lost 8 bases and 8 bases respectively, with 18 bases between them. The CDR3 DNA reads as TGTGCCAGCCGGACAGTAGGGAATAGCGGCTACACCTTC. Residues: CASRTVGNSGYTF.

V gene TRBV4-2 combines with J gene TRBJ2-7, with 10 bases lining up with TRBD1. Germline CDR1 and CDR2: LGHNA and YNFKEQ. V trimming: 3 bases; J trimming: 2 bases; junction bases outside the gene matches: 4. The CDR3 loop spans 15 amino acids. CDR3 DNA: TGTGCCAGCAGCCAGGGGACAGGGGTTCCCTACGAGCAGTACTTC. It is translated as CASSQGTGVPYEQYF.

The chain uses TRBV6-5 and TRBJ2-7, with a weak D call TRBD1 (5 bases). The germline V and J ends were trimmed by 2 bases and 6 bases, with 14 bases remaining between them. CDR1 MNHEY and CDR2 SVGAGI come from the germline V gene. CDR3 length: 14 residues. CDR3 nucleotides: TGTGCCAGCAGTTACGGGTCAGGGAATGCCGAGCAGTACTTC. It yields the protein CASSYGSGNAEQYF.

In regard to this clone: A read error may account for a junction end that differs from germline. The J gene is TRBJ1-6, the V gene TRBV30; D remains ambiguous. Germline V gene data show CDR1 as GTSNPN and CDR2 as SVGIG (reference sequence). The CDR3 is 15 residues long. The CDR3 bases are TGTGCCGGGAGCGGCGGCGATGGCTATAATTCACCCCTCCACTTT. It specifies CAGSGGDGYNSPLHF.

Turning to this clone: The junction differs from germline at one of its ends, possibly a read error. The chain recombines TRBV13 with TRBJ2-5; D is possibly TRBD2 (6 bases). Per the germline V gene, CDR1 is PRHDT and CDR2 is FYEKMQ (reference sequence). This CDR3 spans 11 amino acids. The DNA for the CDR3 is TGTGCCAGCAGCACGGGAGAGAACCAGTACTTC. It is translated as CASSTGENQYF.

CDR3 region: CASRVSLNSYNEQFF. CDR3 bases: TGTGCCAGTAGAGTCAGTTTAAACTCCTACAATGAGCAGTTCTTC. The chain recombines TRBV19 with TRBJ2-1; no clear D gene. V shed 6 bases and J shed 0 bases, with 12 bases lying between them. The CDR3 runs 15 residues. CDR1 LNHDA and CDR2 SQIVND come from the germline V gene (reference sequence).